The source of this TCR beta chain is a study of blood T cell repertoires in COVID-19. Study overall: T cells, B-cell-depleted T cells, or PBMCs provided the cDNA or gDNA that served as material.

Individuals aged about 18 to 90 years were recruited from about two dozen US areas. Grouping used clinical history reported by participants in a survey and questionnaire. Repertoires were generated with immunoSEQ multiplex PCR, while TCRdb's copy carries only in-frame clones and drops some. The profile shows under 250,000 clones, around nine tenths of them singletons. The germline gives CDR1 SGHVS, CDR2 FQNEAQ. V was pared by 5 bases and J by 7 bases, with 17 bases of the junction left unmatched. The CDR3 runs to 17 residues. The sequenced sample consisted of PBMCs or T cells enriched from blood (not recorded which). The source of this sequence is a woman in her 30s with acute COVID-19. The chain combines TRBV7-8 with TRBJ1-2, with TRBD1 matching over 9 bases. This CDR3 reads CASSPTGQGRRLAGYTF. The CDR3, as DNA: TGTGCCAGCAGCCCTACGGGACAGGGAAGACGACTGGCTGGCTACACCTTC.